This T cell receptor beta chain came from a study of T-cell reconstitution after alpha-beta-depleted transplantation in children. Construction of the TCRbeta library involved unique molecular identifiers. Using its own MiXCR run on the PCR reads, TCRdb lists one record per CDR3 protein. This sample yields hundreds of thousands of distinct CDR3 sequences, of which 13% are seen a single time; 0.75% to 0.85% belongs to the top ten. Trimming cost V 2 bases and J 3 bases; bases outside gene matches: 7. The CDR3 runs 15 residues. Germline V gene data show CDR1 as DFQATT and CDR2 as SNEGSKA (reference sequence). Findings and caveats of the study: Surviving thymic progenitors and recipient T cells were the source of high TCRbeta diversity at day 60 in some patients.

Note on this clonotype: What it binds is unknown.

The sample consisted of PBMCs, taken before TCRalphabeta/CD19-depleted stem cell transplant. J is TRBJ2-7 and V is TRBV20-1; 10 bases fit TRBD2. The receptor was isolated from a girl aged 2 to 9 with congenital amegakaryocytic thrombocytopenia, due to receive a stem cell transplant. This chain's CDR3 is CSARSHLAGDYEQYF. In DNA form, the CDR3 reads TGCAGTGCTAGAAGCCATCTAGCGGGGGACTACGAGCAGTACTTC.